This T cell receptor (beta chain) was captured by sequencing in a study of blood T cell repertoires in COVID-19. Turning to the study itself: PBMCs, B-cell-depleted T cells, or T cells were the source of the cDNA or gDNA that made up the material.

Measured with immunoSEQ multiplex PCR; TCRdb has only the in-frame clones, and not every one. This table holds approximately 310,000 clones, around 87% found once. Trimming left V 4 bases short and J 5 bases short, with 20 bases between. Germline CDR1 and CDR2: MDHEN and SYDVKM. The CDR3 is 16 amino acids. The clonotype originates from a middle-aged man with active or convalescent COVID-19. The sample taken for sequencing was peripheral blood. The chain couples TRBV28 to TRBJ1-1; D is perhaps TRBD1 (6 bases). CDR3 sequence: CASSSPGALRGTEAFF. The CDR3 DNA sequence: TGTGCCAGCAGTTCCCCAGGGGCGCTGAGGGGAACTGAAGCTTTCTTT.